The 12 T cell receptor beta chains given below trace back to one sample, sequenced in a study of glioma-infiltrating T cells. The iRepertoire nested amplicon-rescue multiplex PCR amplified TCR alpha and beta CDR3s from RNA. TCRdb re-called the multiplex PCR reads through MiXCR, storing one row per CDR3 protein. The sample carries about 190,000 distinct CDR3 sequences, around 30% recorded once. The sample comprised glioma tissue, nonneoplastic brain tissue, or PBMCs (not recorded which). These receptors originate from a human donor with low-grade glioma or glioblastoma, undergoing nonglioma brain surgery, or in good health (not recorded which).

With respect to this clonotype: Because it lacks the conserved phenylalanine or tryptophan at the end, this CDR3 is likely a read error. The rearrangement joins TRBV7-3 to TRBJ2-4; weak D call: TRBD1 (5 bases). The CDR3 is made up of 16 amino acids. From germline, CDR1 is SGHTA and CDR2 FQGTGA. The V gene lost 4 bases and the J gene lost 9 bases, with 22 bases spanning the gap. CDR3 region: CASSSRMDTFGSIQYL. CDR3 coding DNA: TGTGCCAGCAGCTCACGAATGGACACATTCGGAAGCATTCAGTACCTC.

This clonotype appeared many times. The rearrangement uses TRBV7-2 and TRBJ2-5; D may be TRBD2 (6 bases). The CDR3 is 15 amino acids. Germline V gene data show CDR1 as SGHTA and CDR2 as FQGNSA. Trimming left V 0 bases short and J 5 bases short, with 13 bases between. The CDR3 sequence: CASSLAPGLGETQYF. In DNA, the CDR3 is TGTGCCAGCAGCTTAGCTCCGGGACTTGGGGAGACCCAGTACTTC.

Ten or more counts support this clonotype. The chain recombines TRBV6-2 or TRBV6-3 with TRBJ2-7; perhaps TRBD2 as D (5 bases). The CDR3 extends over 13 amino acids. Germline V lookup: CDR1 MNHEY, CDR2 SVGEGT. The V end lost 7 bases, the J end lost 0 bases, and 10 bases lay between the germline ends. The CDR3 here is CASNEGASYEQYF. The CDR3 DNA sequence: TGTGCCAGCAATGAGGGAGCCTCCTACGAGCAGTACTTC.

CDR3 residues: CAFTGSSDYEQYF. The CDR3 DNA reads as TGTGCCTTTACCGGGTCCTCAGACTACGAGCAGTACTTC. This chain connects TRBV30 to TRBJ2-7; D gene unclear. The CDR3 runs to 13 residues. Germline CDR1 is GTSNPN and CDR2 is SVGIG (reference sequence). Deletions cut 7 bases from V and 3 bases from J, with 16 bases between.

The gene calls are TRBV3-1 and TRBJ1-3; D is perhaps TRBD1 (5 bases). V shed 4 bases and J shed 4 bases, with 11 bases lying between them. The CDR3 runs to 14 residues. CDR1 and CDR2 (germline): LGHDT, YNNKEL (reference sequence). CDR3 in amino acids: CASSLTAIGNTIYF. The CDR3 nucleotides read TGTGCCAGCAGCCTGACAGCAATAGGAAACACCATATATTTT.

This clonotype was detected many times. The chain links TRBV29-1 to TRBJ1-1; D gene uncertain. CDR1 SQVTM and CDR2 ANQGSEA come from the germline V gene. The CDR3 extends over 12 amino acids. The ends were cut back, 0 bases at V and 6 bases at J, with 8 bases in the middle. CDR3 sequence: CSVEDERAEAFF. CDR3 bases: TGCAGCGTTGAAGATGAGCGGGCTGAAGCTTTCTTT.

This clonotype was found many times. The V gene is TRBV20-1, the J gene TRBJ2-1; TRBD2 aligns across 9 bases. The CDR3 runs 15 residues. Germline CDR1 DFQATT, CDR2 SNEGSKA (reference sequence). V lost 3 bases to trimming and J lost 4 bases; unmatched junction nucleotides: 7. CDR3 DNA: TGCAGTGCTAGCGACACTAGCGGGCTTTACAATGAGCAGTTCTTC. Amino acid sequence: CSASDTSGLYNEQFF.

On this clonotype: Being one base from a much bigger clone, this may be a read error. The genes are TRBV14 and TRBJ2-3; D is perhaps TRBD2 (6 bases). Looked up from germline, CDR1 is SGHDN and CDR2 is FVKESK. The CDR3 has 16 residues. CDR3 in amino acids: CAGSHRIGRGTDTQYF. As DNA, the CDR3 is TGTGCCGGCAGCCATCGTATCGGGAGAGGAACAGATACGCAGTATTTT.

The sample holds many counts of this clonotype. The V gene is TRBV6-1, the J gene TRBJ2-5, with 9 nucleotides matching TRBD2. The CDR3 has 15 residues. V shed 6 bases, J shed 1 base, and the junction held 6 bases outside the gene matches. CDR1 is MNHNS and CDR2 is SASEGT in the germline V gene. The CDR3 DNA sequence: TGTGCCAGCAGCCAGGCGGGAGGGATCCAAGAGACCCAGTACTTC. Protein product: CASSQAGGIQETQYF.

This clonotype showed up many times. The chain employs TRBV19 and TRBJ1-6, with 7 bases aligning to TRBD1. V was pared by 9 bases and J by 9 bases, with 8 bases of the junction left unmatched. The CDR3 length is 13 residues. CDR1 and CDR2 from the germline V gene are LNHDA and SQIVND (reference sequence). Here the CDR3 DNA reads TGTGCCAGCGGACAGGCGATTCTTTCACCCCTCCACTTT. It yields the protein CASGQAILSPLHF.

Ten or more counts support this clonotype. The rearrangement links TRBV6-6 to TRBJ2-1; unclear D gene. Germline loops: CDR1 MNHNY, CDR2 SVGAGI (reference sequence). Trimming took 0 bases from V and 9 from J, leaving 15 bases between them. This CDR3 is 15 amino acids long. CDR3 in amino acids: CASSYSGSSLVEQFF. The CDR3 nucleotides read TGTGCCAGCAGTTACTCAGGCAGTTCATTGGTTGAGCAGTTCTTC.

As for this clonotype: At one end the junction does not follow the germline gene, possibly because of a read error. The rearrangement joins TRBV6-1 to TRBJ2-1, with D perhaps TRBD2 (5 bases). CDR1 and CDR2 from the germline V gene are MNHNS and SASEGT. The CDR3 covers 14 residues. The CDR3 DNA is TGTGCCAGCGCTCGGGGTATCGCCTTCAATGATCAGTTCTTC. Protein: CASARGIAFNDQFF.